This entry concerns a single T cell receptor beta chain. Its target is unknown. The data belong to a study of vaccination effects on CD4 cells after COVID-19. Study results and limitations: Only a single clone (1 of 255 vaccine-induced clones in healthy vaccinees) cross-reacted with common cold coronaviruses. A shortage of convalescent patients and an absence of early post-infection timepoints characterized the study.

TCRdb's table, derived via immunoSEQ multiplex PCR, lists solely in-frame clones and lacks some. The sample shows 30,000 to 35,000 clones, 60% to 75% of them seen only once. Within the ViraFEST assay, antigen-specific CD4+ T cells underwent expansion with viral peptide pools prior to sequencing. Isolation of CD4+ T cells took place after ten to eleven days of culture. Vaccine recipients, nucleocapsid antibody negative, had no prior SARS-CoV-2 infection. After over 1.5 million PBMC were placed in each well, they were cultured with about 10 IU/ml IL-2 and approximately 9.6 ug/ml peptides. This receptor was taken from a human donor who received a COVID-19 vaccine. Sequences were derived from CD4+ T cells from PBMCs cultured with HCoV-OC43 spike peptides, sampled before COVID-19 vaccination. Specified subset: HCoV-OC43 spike overlapping peptide pool stimulation.

CDR3 region: CASSISSSGMNEQFF. CDR3 sequence (DNA): TGTGCCAGTAGTATTTCGTCTAGCGGGATGAATGAGCAGTTCTTC. The V and J genes are TRBV19 and TRBJ2-1, with 9 bases lining up with TRBD2. Germline assignment: CDR1 LNHDA and CDR2 SQIVND (reference sequence). This CDR3 region has 15 residues. V shed 3 bases, J shed 7 bases, and the junction held 7 bases outside the gene matches. The full variable domain, with the rest looked up from reference TRBV19 and TRBJ2-1, is DGGITQSPKYLFRKEGQNVTLSCEQNLNHDAMYWYRQDPGQGLRLIYYSQIVNDFQKGDIAEGYSVSREKKESFPLTVTSAQKNPTAFYLCASSISSSGMNEQFFGPGTRLTVL.